This record concerns one T cell receptor beta chain sequence. This entry comes from a study of blood T cell repertoires in COVID-19. Whole-study context: PBMCs, B-cell-depleted T cells, or T cells were the source of the cDNA or gDNA that made up the material.

Per the authors' pipeline: For nucleated cells, counts were estimated from reference gene primer amplification. Here immunoSEQ multiplex PCR was the method, and the copy in TCRdb shows in-frame clones only, minus some. Clonal size and the V and J genes are those of that table, whereas D and trimming came from the DNA. The sample shows 410,000 or so clones, 89% of them seen only once. Sequences were obtained from peripheral blood. This sequence originates from a woman between 40 and 50 years old with COVID-19, enrolled during active disease.

This CDR3 is CASSQDPILGGGAHNEQFF. The CDR3 bases are TGTGCCAGCAGCCAAGATCCGATCCTCGGCGGGGGGGCCCACAATGAGCAGTTCTTC. The gene calls are TRBV3-1 (or the pseudogene TRBV3-2) and TRBJ2-1; TRBD2 matches 9 bases. CDR1 is LGHDT and CDR2 is YNNKEL in the germline V gene (reference sequence). The trim removed 0 bases at V and 5 bases at J, leaving 14 bases unmatched. The CDR3 contains 19 residues.